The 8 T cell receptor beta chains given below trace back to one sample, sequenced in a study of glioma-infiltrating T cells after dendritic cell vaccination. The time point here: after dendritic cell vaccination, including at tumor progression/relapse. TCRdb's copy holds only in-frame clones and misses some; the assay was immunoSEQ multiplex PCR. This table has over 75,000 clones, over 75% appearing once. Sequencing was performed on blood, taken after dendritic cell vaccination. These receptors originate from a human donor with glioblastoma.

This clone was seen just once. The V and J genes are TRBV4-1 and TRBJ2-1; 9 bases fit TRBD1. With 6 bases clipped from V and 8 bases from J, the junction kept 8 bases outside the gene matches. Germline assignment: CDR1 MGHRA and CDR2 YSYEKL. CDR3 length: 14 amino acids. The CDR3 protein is CASRQGAGRDEQFF. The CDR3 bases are TGCGCCAGCAGACAGGGGGCTGGGCGGGATGAGCAGTTCTTC.

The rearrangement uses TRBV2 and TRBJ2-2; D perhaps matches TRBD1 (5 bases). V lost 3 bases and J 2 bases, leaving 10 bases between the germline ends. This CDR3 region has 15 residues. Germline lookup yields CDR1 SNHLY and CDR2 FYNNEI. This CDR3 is CASSDWGVNTGELFF. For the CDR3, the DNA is TGTGCCAGCAGTGATTGGGGCGTTAACACCGGGGAGCTGTTTTTT.

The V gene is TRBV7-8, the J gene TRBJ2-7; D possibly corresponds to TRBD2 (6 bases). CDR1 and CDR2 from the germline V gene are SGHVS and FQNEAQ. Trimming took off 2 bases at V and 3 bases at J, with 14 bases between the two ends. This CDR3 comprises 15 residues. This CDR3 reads CASSLFRGRGYEQYV. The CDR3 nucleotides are TGTGCCAGCAGCTTATTTCGGGGGAGAGGCTACGAGCAGTACGTC.

DNA for the CDR3: TGTGCCAGCAGCATGGACAGATTGGAGACCCAGTACTTC. Translating it yields CASSMDRLETQYF. This rearrangement joins TRBV6-5 to TRBJ2-5; the D gene is possibly TRBD1 (6 bases). CDR3 length: 13 amino acids. CDR1 MNHEY and CDR2 SVGAGI come from the germline V gene. Between the trimmed V and J ends, which lost 6 bases and 5 bases, there was a span of 13 bases.

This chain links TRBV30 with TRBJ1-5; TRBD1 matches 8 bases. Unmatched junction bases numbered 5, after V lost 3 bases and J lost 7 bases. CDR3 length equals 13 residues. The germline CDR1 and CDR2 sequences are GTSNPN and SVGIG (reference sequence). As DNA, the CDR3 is TGTGCCTGGAGCGGACAGGGACGGCAGCCCCAGCATTTT. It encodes CAWSGQGRQPQHF. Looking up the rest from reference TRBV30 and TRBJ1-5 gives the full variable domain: SQTIHQWPATLVQPVGSPLSLECTVEGTSNPNLYWYRQAAGRGLQLLFYSVGIGQISSEVPQNLSASRPQDRQFILSSKKLLLSDSGFYLCAWSGQGRQPQHFGDGTRLSIL.

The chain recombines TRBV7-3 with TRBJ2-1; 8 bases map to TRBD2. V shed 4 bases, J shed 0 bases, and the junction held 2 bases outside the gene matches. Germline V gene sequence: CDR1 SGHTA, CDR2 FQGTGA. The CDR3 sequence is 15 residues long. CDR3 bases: TGTGCCAGCAGCTCCGGGACTAGCTCCTACAATGAGCAGTTCTTC. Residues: CASSSGTSSYNEQFF. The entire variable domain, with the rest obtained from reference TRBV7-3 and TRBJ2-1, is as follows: GAGVSQTPSNKVTEKGKYVELRCDPISGHTALYWYRQSLGQGPEFLIYFQGTGAADDSGLPNDRFFAVRPEGSVSTLKIQRTERGDSAVYLCASSSGTSSYNEQFFGPGTRLTVL.

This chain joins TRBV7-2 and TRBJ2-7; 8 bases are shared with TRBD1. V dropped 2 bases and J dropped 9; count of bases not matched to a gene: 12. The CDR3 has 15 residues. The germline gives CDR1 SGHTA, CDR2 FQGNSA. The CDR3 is CASSLFQGAPSGQYF. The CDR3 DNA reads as TGTGCCAGCAGCTTATTTCAGGGGGCCCCGTCTGGGCAGTACTTC.

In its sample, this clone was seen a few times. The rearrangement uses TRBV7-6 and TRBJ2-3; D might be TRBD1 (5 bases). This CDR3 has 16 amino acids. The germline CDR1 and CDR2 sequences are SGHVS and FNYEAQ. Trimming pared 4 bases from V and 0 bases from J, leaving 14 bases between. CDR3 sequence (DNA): TGTGCCAGCAGCTACGGACATCATCAAAGCACAGATACGCAGTATTTT. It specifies CASSYGHHQSTDTQYF. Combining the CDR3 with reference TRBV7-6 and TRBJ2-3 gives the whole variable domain GAGVSQSPRYKVTKRGQDVALRCDPISGHVSLYWYRQALGQGPEFLTYFNYEAQQDKSGLPNDRFSAERPEGSISTLTIQRTEQRDSAMYRCASSYGHHQSTDTQYFGPGTRLTVL.